The sequence of this T cell receptor beta chain was determined in a study of vaccination and CD4 T cells after COVID-19. Across the whole study: Post-COVID draws followed diagnosis by a median approximately 100 days (range 35 to 161).

Regarding treatment: approximately 11-day PBMC culture with coronavirus spike peptide pools or control peptides (ViraFEST assay). The assay that was used to sequence DNA from cultured CD4+ T cells was the Oncomine TCR Beta short-read assay. Genomic DNA extraction was carried out from cultured CD4+ T cells. In TCRdb, the PCR reads were re-called with MiXCR into one record per CDR3 protein. The table includes around 21,000 distinct CDR3 sequences, around 55% detected once. Trimming stripped 0 bases from V and 5 bases from J, with 10 bases between. The CDR3 sequence is 14 residues long. The germline V gene encodes CDR1 MNHEY and CDR2 SVGEGT. With regard to this clonotype: Its target is unknown.

The chain carries TRBV6-2 or TRBV6-3 and TRBJ1-1; D call uncertain. Sample: CD4+ T cells from blood, cultured in vitro. This clonotype originated in a human donor who had recovered from COVID-19. In DNA, the CDR3 is TGTGCCAGCAGTTACTCGGCTCGAGATACTGAAGCTTTCTTT. It specifies CASSYSARDTEAFF.